The 17 T cell receptor beta chains reported below all come from one sample, sequenced in a study of tissue T cells after allogeneic stem cell transplantation. TCRdb keeps only in-frame clones here, not all; method: immunoSEQ multiplex PCR. The table has 28,000 or so clones, about 89% seen once. Sequencing was performed on blood, taken before transplantation. All receptors derive from a male donor at least 60 years old who later had graft-versus-host disease after an allogeneic stem cell transplant.

The chain employs TRBV4-1 and TRBJ1-5; D not certain. The germline V gene encodes CDR1 MGHRA and CDR2 YSYEKL. V lost 0 bases and J lost 0, with 6 bases in between. The CDR3 totals 15 residues. CDR3 region: CASSQDQASNQPQHF. The DNA of the CDR3 is TGCGCCAGCAGCCAAGATCAAGCTAGCAATCAGCCCCAGCATTTT.

The chain joins TRBV6-5 to TRBJ1-5, with 7 bases fitting TRBD1. The CDR3 is made up of 15 amino acids. CDR1 and CDR2 (germline): MNHEY, SVGAGI. The J segment lost 9 bases and the V segment lost 3 bases, leaving 11 bases of the junction unmatched. As DNA, the CDR3 is TGTGCCAGCAGTTATTCAAGGGACAGCAAAGGGCCCCAGCATTTT. Its protein product is CASSYSRDSKGPQHF.

There are a few counts of this clone. The V call is TRBV3-1 (or the pseudogene TRBV3-2), the J call TRBJ1-4; 7 bases map to TRBD1. V trimming: 8 bases; J trimming: 8 bases; junction bases outside the gene matches: 11. Germline loops: CDR1 LGHDT, CDR2 YNNKEL (reference sequence). This CDR3 is 14 amino acids long. The DNA of the CDR3 is TGTGCCAGCGGCCCGACAGGGAGGGGAGAAAAACTGTTTTTT. Protein: CASGPTGRGEKLFF.

V usage is TRBV3-1 (or the pseudogene TRBV3-2) and J usage is TRBJ2-3; perhaps TRBD2 as D (5 bases). CDR3 length: 14 residues. CDR1 LGHDT and CDR2 YNNKEL come from the germline V gene (reference sequence). V was cut by 0 bases and J by 3 bases, with 7 bases left in between. Written as DNA, the CDR3 is TGTGCCAGCAGCCAAGAACTAGGGACAGATACGCAGTATTTT. Translated, it gives CASSQELGTDTQYF.

The genes are TRBV7-2 and TRBJ2-4, with D possibly being TRBD1 or TRBD2 (5 bases each). Germline V gives CDR1 SGHTA, CDR2 FQGNSA. The CDR3 length is 15 residues. The germline V and J ends were trimmed by 5 bases and 7 bases, with 18 bases remaining between them. CDR3 amino acids: CASSPVGTLRNIQYF. For the CDR3, the DNA is TGTGCCAGCAGCCCAGTAGGGACCCTTCGGAACATTCAGTACTTC.

V usage is TRBV6-2 or TRBV6-3 and J usage is TRBJ1-1; tentatively, D is TRBD1 (5 bases). Germline lookup yields CDR1 MNHEY and CDR2 SVGEGT. This CDR3 has 13 residues. The V end lost 4 bases, the J end lost 10 bases, and 16 bases lay between the germline ends. Written as DNA, the CDR3 is TGTGCCAGCAGTTTCACGGGGCCCCGTGCAGCTTTCTTT. Its translation is CASSFTGPRAAFF.

The chain carries TRBV4-1 and TRBJ1-1; maybe TRBD1 (6 bases). Per the germline V gene, CDR1 is MGHRA and CDR2 is YSYEKL. The CDR3 has 16 residues. The V gene lost 1 base and the J gene lost 2 bases, with 14 bases spanning the gap. CDR3 coding DNA: TGCGCCAGCAGCCAAGTTAACGGACAGACTAACACTGAAGCTTTCTTT. It is translated as CASSQVNGQTNTEAFF.

The chain joins TRBV11-3 to TRBJ2-2, with D perhaps TRBD1 (5 bases). The CDR3 runs 14 residues. CDR1 SGHNT and CDR2 YENEEA come from the germline V gene. Trimming pared 6 bases from V and 2 bases from J, leaving 10 bases between. The CDR3 DNA is TGTGCCAGCAGTAGGGGAAGAAACACCGGGGAGCTGTTTTTT. Its translation is CASSRGRNTGELFF.

The chain is built from TRBV10-2 and TRBJ2-5, with TRBD2 identical over 15 bases. The CDR3 has 14 amino acids. V was pared by 10 bases and J by 6 bases, with 6 bases of the junction left unmatched. Germline V CDR1 and CDR2: WSHSY, SAAADI. CDR3 in amino acids: CATGLAGGGKTQYF. CDR3 sequence (DNA): TGCGCCACGGGACTAGCGGGGGGCGGGAAGACCCAGTACTTC.

The sample holds one count of this clone. J is TRBJ2-5 and V is TRBV5-1; 7 bases fit TRBD2. CDR1 and CDR2 (germline): SGHRS, YFSETQ. The CDR3 runs 14 residues. J lost 5 bases, V lost 6 bases, and 10 bases had no gene match. The CDR3 region is CASTLGGVRETQYF. CDR3 sequence (DNA): TGCGCCAGCACCCTGGGAGGGGTTAGGGAGACCCAGTACTTC.

This rearrangement joins TRBV3-1 (or the pseudogene TRBV3-2) to TRBJ2-1; D tentatively fits TRBD1 or TRBD2 (6 bases each). Per germline, CDR1 LGHDT and CDR2 YNNKEL (reference sequence). V was clipped by 7 bases and J by 2 bases, with 15 bases between them. This CDR3 region has 15 residues. CDR3 sequence: CASTRRGVTYNEQFF. DNA of the CDR3: TGTGCCAGCACCCGAAGGGGGGTCACCTACAATGAGCAGTTCTTC.

The chain combines TRBV28 with TRBJ1-5, with a tentative D call TRBD1 (5 bases). Per the germline V gene, CDR1 is MDHEN and CDR2 is SYDVKM. The ends were cut back, 6 bases at V and 4 bases at J, with 13 bases in the middle. The CDR3 sequence is 14 residues long. The chain's CDR3 is CASRLPGVNQPQHF. The CDR3 DNA sequence: TGTGCCAGCAGATTACCGGGGGTAAATCAGCCCCAGCATTTT.

The chain combines TRBV6-6 with TRBJ1-1, with D possibly TRBD1 on 5 matching bases. Between the trimmed V and J ends, which lost 2 bases and 2 bases, there was a span of 12 bases. Germline V gives CDR1 MNHNY, CDR2 SVGAGI (reference sequence). The CDR3 is made up of 15 amino acids. This chain's CDR3 is CASSYQRGANTEAFF. The DNA for the CDR3 is TGTGCCAGCAGTTACCAAAGAGGGGCAAACACTGAAGCTTTCTTT.

This sequence joins TRBV30 and TRBJ1-5; 11 bases align to TRBD1. The CDR3 runs 14 residues. V lost 4 bases and J lost 4; bases outside the gene matches: 3. Germline V gene data show CDR1 as GTSNPN and CDR2 as SVGIG (reference sequence). CDR3 DNA sequence: TGTGCCTGGAAGGGACAGGGGGTGAATCAGCCCCAGCATTTT. Its translation: CAWKGQGVNQPQHF.

The V call is TRBV2, the J call TRBJ1-5, with D possibly TRBD1 on 6 matching bases. The CDR3 contains 15 residues. Germline V gene data show CDR1 as SNHLY and CDR2 as FYNNEI. Trimming took 5 bases from V and 0 from J, leaving 11 bases between them. CDR3 protein: CASSPRQVSNQPQHF. DNA for the CDR3: TGTGCCAGCAGTCCCCGACAGGTTAGCAATCAGCCCCAGCATTTT.

The chain employs TRBV5-1 and TRBJ2-7; D remains ambiguous. Per germline, CDR1 SGHRS and CDR2 YFSETQ. The CDR3 contains 12 residues. Trimming removed 3 bases from V and 4 bases from J, with 8 bases in between. DNA for the CDR3: TGCGCCAGCAGCTCCCCAGGTTACGAGCAGTACTTC. This sequence encodes CASSSPGYEQYF.

CDR3: CASSQALGNTIYF. The CDR3 DNA sequence: TGTGCCAGCAGCCAAGCCCTTGGAAACACCATATATTTT. This rearrangement joins TRBV3-1 (or the pseudogene TRBV3-2) to TRBJ1-3, with D unresolved. Germline-derived CDR1 and CDR2 are LGHDT and YNNKEL (reference sequence). This CDR3 has 13 amino acids. V dropped 1 base and J dropped 3 bases, with 4 bases sitting between them.